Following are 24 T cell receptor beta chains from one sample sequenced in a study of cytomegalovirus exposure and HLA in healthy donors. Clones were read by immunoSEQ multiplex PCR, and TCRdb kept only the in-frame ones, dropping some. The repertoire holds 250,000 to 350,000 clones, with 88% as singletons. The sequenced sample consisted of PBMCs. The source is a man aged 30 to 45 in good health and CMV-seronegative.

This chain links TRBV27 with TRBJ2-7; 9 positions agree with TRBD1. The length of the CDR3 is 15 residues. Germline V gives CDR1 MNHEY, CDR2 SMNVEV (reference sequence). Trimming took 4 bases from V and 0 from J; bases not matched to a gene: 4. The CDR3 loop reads CASSWTGDSSYEQYF. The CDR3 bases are TGTGCCAGCAGTTGGACAGGGGATAGCTCCTACGAGCAGTACTTC.

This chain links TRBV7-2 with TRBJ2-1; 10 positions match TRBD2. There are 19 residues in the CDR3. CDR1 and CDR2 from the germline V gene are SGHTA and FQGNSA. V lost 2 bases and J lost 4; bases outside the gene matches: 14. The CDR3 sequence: CASSLTSGGVLNTYNEQFF. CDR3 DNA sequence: TGTGCCAGCAGCTTAACCAGCGGGGGGGTCCTAAACACTTACAATGAGCAGTTCTTC.

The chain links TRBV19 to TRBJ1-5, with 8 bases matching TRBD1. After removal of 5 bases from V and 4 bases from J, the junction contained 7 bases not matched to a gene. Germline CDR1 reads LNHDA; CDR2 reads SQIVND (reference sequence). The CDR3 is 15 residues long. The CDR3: CASSRLGQANQPQHF. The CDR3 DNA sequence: TGTGCCAGTAGTCGCCTGGGACAGGCTAATCAGCCCCAGCATTTT. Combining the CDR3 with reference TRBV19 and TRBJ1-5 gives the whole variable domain DGGITQSPKYLFRKEGQNVTLSCEQNLNHDAMYWYRQDPGQGLRLIYYSQIVNDFQKGDIAEGYSVSREKKESFPLTVTSAQKNPTAFYLCASSRLGQANQPQHFGDGTRLSIL.

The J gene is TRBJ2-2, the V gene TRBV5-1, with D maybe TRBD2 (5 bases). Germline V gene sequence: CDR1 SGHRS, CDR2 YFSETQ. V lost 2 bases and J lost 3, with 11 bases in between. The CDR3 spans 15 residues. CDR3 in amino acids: CASSFRGPDTGELFF. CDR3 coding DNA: TGCGCCAGCAGCTTCCGGGGTCCGGACACCGGGGAGCTGTTTTTT.

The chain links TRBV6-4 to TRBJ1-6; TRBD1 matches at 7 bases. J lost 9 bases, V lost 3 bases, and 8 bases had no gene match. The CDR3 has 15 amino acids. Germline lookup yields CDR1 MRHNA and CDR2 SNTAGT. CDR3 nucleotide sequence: TGTGCCAGCAGTGAGACAGGGTCCCACCCTTCACCCCTCCACTTT. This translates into CASSETGSHPSPLHF.

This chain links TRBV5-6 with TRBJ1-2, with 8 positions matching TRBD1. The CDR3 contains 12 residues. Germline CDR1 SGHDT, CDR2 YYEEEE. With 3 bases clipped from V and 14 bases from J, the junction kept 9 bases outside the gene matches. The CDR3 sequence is CASSWGGQAWTF. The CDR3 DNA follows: TGTGCCAGCAGCTGGGGGGGACAGGCCTGGACCTTC.

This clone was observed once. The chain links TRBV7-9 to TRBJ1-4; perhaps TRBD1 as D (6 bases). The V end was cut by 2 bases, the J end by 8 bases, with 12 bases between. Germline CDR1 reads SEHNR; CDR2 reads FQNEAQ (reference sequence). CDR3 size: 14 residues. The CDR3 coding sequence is TGTGCCAGCAGCTTAAGGATTGGACAGGAAAAACTGTTTTTT. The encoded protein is CASSLRIGQEKLFF.

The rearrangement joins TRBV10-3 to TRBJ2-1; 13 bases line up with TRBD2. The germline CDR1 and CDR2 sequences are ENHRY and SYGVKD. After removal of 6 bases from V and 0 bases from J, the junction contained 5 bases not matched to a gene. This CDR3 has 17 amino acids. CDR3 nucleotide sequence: TGTGCCATCAGAGGGACTAGCGGGGAGAGCTCCTACAATGAGCAGTTCTTC. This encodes CAIRGTSGESSYNEQFF.

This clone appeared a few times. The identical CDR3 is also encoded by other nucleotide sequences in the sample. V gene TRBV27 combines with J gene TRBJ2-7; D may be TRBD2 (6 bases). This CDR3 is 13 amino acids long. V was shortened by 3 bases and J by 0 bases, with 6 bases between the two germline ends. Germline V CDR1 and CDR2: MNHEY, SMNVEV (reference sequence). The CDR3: CASSFGGSYEQYF. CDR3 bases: TGTGCCAGCAGTTTCGGGGGCTCCTACGAGCAGTACTTC.

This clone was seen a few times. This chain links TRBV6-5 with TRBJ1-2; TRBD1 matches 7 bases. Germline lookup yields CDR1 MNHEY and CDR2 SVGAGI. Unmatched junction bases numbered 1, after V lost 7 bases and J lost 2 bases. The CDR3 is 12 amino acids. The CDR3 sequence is CASTGQNYGYTF. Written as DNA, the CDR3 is TGTGCCAGCACGGGACAGAACTATGGCTACACCTTC.

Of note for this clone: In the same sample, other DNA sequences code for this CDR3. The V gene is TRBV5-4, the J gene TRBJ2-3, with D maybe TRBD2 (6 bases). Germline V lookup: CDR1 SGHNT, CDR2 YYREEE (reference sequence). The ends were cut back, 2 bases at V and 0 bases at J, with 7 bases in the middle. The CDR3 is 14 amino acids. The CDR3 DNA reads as TGTGCCAGCAGCTTCGGGGGTAGCACAGATACGCAGTATTTT. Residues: CASSFGGSTDTQYF.

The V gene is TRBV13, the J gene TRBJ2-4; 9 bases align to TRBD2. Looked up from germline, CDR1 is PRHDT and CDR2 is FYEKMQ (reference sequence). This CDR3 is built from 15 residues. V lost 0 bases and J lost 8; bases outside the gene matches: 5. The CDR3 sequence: CASSLGVSGGDIQYF. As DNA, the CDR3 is TGTGCCAGCAGCTTAGGTGTTAGCGGGGGAGACATTCAGTACTTC.

CDR3 DNA: TGTGCCAGCAGCTTTAAGCGCACGGGGGCAGGGGAGGGGAATGAGCAGTTCTTC. Its translation is CASSFKRTGAGEGNEQFF. V and J are TRBV11-3 and TRBJ2-1, with D possibly matching TRBD2 (7 bases). The CDR3 covers 18 residues. Germline loops: CDR1 SGHNT, CDR2 YENEEA. Trimming removed 3 bases from V and 7 bases from J, with 25 bases in between.

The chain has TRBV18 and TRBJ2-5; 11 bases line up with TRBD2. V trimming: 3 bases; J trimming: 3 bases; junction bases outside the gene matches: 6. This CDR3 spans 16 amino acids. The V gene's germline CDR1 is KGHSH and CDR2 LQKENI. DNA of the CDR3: TGTGCCAGCTCACCGCAGGGACTAGCGGTTAAAGAGACCCAGTACTTC. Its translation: CASSPQGLAVKETQYF. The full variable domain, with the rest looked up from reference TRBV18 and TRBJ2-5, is NAGVMQNPRHLVRRRGQEARLRCSPMKGHSHVYWYRQLPEEGLKFMVYLQKENIIDESGMPKERFSAEFPKEGPSILRIQQVVRGDSAAYFCASSPQGLAVKETQYFGPGTRLLVL.

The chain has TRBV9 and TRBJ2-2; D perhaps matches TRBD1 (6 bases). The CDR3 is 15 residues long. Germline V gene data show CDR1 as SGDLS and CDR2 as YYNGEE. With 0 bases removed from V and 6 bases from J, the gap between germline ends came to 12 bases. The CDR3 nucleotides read TGTGCCAGCAGCGTAGGAGGGGGTCTTGCCGGGGAGCTGTTTTTT. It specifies CASSVGGGLAGELFF. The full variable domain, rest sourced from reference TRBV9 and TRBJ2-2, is DSGVTQTPKHLITATGQRVTLRCSPRSGDLSVYWYQQSLDQGLQFLIQYYNGEERAKGNILERFSAQQFPDLHSELNLSSLELGDSALYFCASSVGGGLAGELFFGEGSRLTVL.

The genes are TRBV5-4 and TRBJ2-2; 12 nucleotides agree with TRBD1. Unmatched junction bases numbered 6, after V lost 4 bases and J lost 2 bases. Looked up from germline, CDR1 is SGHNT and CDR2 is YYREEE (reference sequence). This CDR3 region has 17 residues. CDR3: CASSSPGQGANTGELFF. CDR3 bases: TGTGCCAGCAGCAGCCCGGGACAGGGGGCCAACACCGGGGAGCTGTTTTTT.

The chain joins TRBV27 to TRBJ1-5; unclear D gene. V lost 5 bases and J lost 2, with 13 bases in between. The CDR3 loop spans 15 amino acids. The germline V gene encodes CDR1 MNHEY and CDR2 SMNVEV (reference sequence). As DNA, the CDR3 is TGTGCCAGCAGTAGAGTTGGCGAGGGCAATCAGCCCCAGCATTTT. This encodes CASSRVGEGNQPQHF.

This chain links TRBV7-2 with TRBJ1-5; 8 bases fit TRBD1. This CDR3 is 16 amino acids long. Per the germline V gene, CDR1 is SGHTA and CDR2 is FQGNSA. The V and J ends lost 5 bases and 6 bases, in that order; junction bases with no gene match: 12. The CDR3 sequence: CASSGPDRGGGQPQHF. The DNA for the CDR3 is TGTGCCAGCAGCGGGCCAGACAGGGGCGGTGGTCAGCCCCAGCATTTT.

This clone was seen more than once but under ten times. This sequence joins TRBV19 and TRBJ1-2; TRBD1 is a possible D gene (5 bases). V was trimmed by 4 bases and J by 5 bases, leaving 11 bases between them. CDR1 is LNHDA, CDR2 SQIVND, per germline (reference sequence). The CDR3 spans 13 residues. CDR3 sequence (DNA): TGTGCCAGTAGTAAACTGACAGAGTATGGCTACACCTTC. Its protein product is CASSKLTEYGYTF.

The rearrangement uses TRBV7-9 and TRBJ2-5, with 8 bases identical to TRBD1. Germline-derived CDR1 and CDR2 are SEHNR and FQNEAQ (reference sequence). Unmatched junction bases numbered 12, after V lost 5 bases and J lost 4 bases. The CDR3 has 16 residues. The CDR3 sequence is CASSPARTGLGETQYF. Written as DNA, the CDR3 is TGTGCCAGCAGCCCCGCCCGGACAGGGCTGGGAGAGACCCAGTACTTC.

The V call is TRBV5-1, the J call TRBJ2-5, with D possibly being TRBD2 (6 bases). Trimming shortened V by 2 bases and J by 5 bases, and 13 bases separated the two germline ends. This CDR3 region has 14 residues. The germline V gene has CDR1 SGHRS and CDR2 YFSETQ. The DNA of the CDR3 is TGCGCCAGCAGCTTACTTGGACGGGGGGAGACCCAGTACTTC. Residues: CASSLLGRGETQYF.

CDR3: CASSQEAGAYEQYF. CDR3 nucleotide sequence: TGCGCCAGCAGCCAAGAAGCGGGCGCCTACGAGCAGTACTTC. The V and J genes are TRBV4-1 and TRBJ2-7; perhaps TRBD2 as D (6 bases). V was clipped by 0 bases and J by 2 bases, with 8 bases between them. Germline V lookup: CDR1 MGHRA, CDR2 YSYEKL. The CDR3 runs to 14 residues.

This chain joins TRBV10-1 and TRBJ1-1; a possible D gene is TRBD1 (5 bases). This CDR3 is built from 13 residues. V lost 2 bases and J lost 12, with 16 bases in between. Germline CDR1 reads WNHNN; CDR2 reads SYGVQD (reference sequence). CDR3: CASSEAGLLGTFF. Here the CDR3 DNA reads TGCGCCAGCAGTGAGGCGGGACTTTTGGGAACTTTCTTT.

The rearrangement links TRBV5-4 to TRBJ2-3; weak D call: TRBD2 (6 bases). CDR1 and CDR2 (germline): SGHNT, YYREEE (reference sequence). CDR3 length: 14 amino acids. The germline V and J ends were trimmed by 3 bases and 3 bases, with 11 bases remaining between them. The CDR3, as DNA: TGTGCCAGCAGCTCAACCGGGACTACAGATACGCAGTATTTT. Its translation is CASSSTGTTDTQYF.